Presented here are 21 T cell receptor beta chains from one specimen sequenced in a study of T cells after yellow fever vaccination. Using its own MiXCR run on the 5' RACE reads, TCRdb lists one record per CDR3 protein. The data hold about 50,000 distinct CDR3 sequences, with around 5.4% observed a single time. Here the sequenced sample was PBMCs, either bulk or a sorted T-cell subset (CD4+, CD8+, memory, or dextramer-sorted; not recorded which), taken on the day of the yellow fever booster vaccination. Source of these receptors: a man between 18 and 35 years old who received the YFV17D yellow fever vaccine.

This clonotype has at least ten counts. The chain carries TRBV4-2 and TRBJ1-1; D is unresolved. The CDR3 sequence is 13 residues long. Trimming left V 7 bases short and J 4 bases short, with 13 bases between. Germline CDR1 is LGHNA and CDR2 is YNFKEQ. The CDR3 protein is CASIGIVGTEAFF. CDR3 nucleotides: TGTGCCAGCATCGGGATCGTGGGCACTGAAGCTTTCTTT.

This clonotype was counted ten times or more. V is TRBV7-2 and J is TRBJ1-5; no firm D call. Germline assignment: CDR1 SGHTA and CDR2 FQGNSA. The CDR3 runs 13 residues. V shed 1 base and J shed 4 bases, with 5 bases lying between them. CDR3 region: CASSLGANQPQHF. The DNA for the CDR3 is TGTGCCAGCAGCTTAGGGGCTAATCAGCCCCAGCATTTT.

This clonotype was counted once. A much larger clone is a single base away; this may be a read error. Here the CDR3 omits its conserved ending phenylalanine or tryptophan, so a read error is the likely source. This chain joins TRBV7-9 and TRBJ2-3, with TRBD1 identical over 12 bases. The germline gives CDR1 SEHNR, CDR2 FQNEAQ (reference sequence). Trimming removed 5 bases from V and 9 bases from J; junction bases left unmatched: 12. The CDR3 loop spans 16 amino acids. The CDR3, as DNA: TGTGCCAGCAGCCTCCCGGGACAGGGGGCTCCTGGGACGCAGTATTCT. It yields the protein CASSLPGQGAPGTQYS.

The gene calls are TRBV5-4 and TRBJ2-1, with D tentatively TRBD2 (5 bases). CDR3 length: 16 amino acids. With 4 bases removed from V and 1 base from J, the gap between germline ends came to 15 bases. Germline V gives CDR1 SGHNT, CDR2 YYREEE (reference sequence). CDR3 DNA sequence: TGTGCCAGCAGCCCTTCCCTAGCCCCATCCTACAATGAGCAGTTCTTC. Its translation: CASSPSLAPSYNEQFF.

This clonotype has a handful of counts. The chain joins TRBV4-3 to TRBJ2-7; 9 bases are a match to TRBD1. The CDR3 covers 13 residues. The trim removed 4 bases at V and 5 bases at J, leaving 3 bases unmatched. Looked up from germline, CDR1 is LGHNA and CDR2 is YSLEER. CDR3 sequence (DNA): TGCGCCAGCAGCCCCAGGACAGGGGACGAGCAGTACTTC. Amino acid sequence: CASSPRTGDEQYF.

This chain joins TRBV6-2 or TRBV6-3 and TRBJ2-7; TRBD1 might be the D (5 bases). V was clipped by 5 bases and J by 2 bases, with 13 bases between them. This CDR3 region has 14 residues. Germline loops: CDR1 MNHEY, CDR2 SVGEGT. In nucleotides, the CDR3 is TGTGCCAGCAGTCCTCTCAGGGTTCCCTACGAGCAGTACGTC. Its translation is CASSPLRVPYEQYV.

A word on this clonotype: A much larger clonotype is one base distant, so this may be a read error. This chain's CDR3 is CAGSPSTGHLEAFF. CDR3 coding DNA: TGTGCCGGCTCACCATCAACCGGACACCTTGAAGCTTTCTTT. The chain combines TRBV18 with TRBJ1-1, with a weak D call TRBD1 (5 bases). The CDR3 spans 14 residues. Germline V gene lookup returns CDR1 KGHSH and CDR2 LQKENI.

The sample holds many counts of this clonotype. The V gene is TRBV27, the J gene TRBJ2-1; 7 nucleotides line up with TRBD1. CDR3 length: 16 residues. Trimming took 3 bases from V and 1 from J; bases not matched to a gene: 6. Looked up from germline, CDR1 is MNHEY and CDR2 is SMNVEV (reference sequence). CDR3 sequence (DNA): TGTGCCAGCAGTTTCGTACAGGGGTATTCCTACAATGAGCAGTTCTTC. Translating it yields CASSFVQGYSYNEQFF.

This clonotype was picked up many times. The rearrangement links TRBV7-2 to TRBJ2-5, with 7 bases aligning to TRBD1. The CDR3 runs 14 residues. V shed 4 bases and J 4 bases; nucleotides not matched to a gene: 6. Germline values: CDR1 SGHTA, CDR2 FQGNSA. The CDR3 loop is CASSSQGVGETQYF. The CDR3, as DNA: TGTGCCAGCAGCTCGCAGGGGGTTGGAGAGACCCAGTACTTC.

In its sample, this clonotype was seen a few times. V gene TRBV18 combines with J gene TRBJ2-7; 7 positions agree with TRBD1. In germline, CDR1 is KGHSH, CDR2 LQKENI. This CDR3 comprises 14 residues. After removal of 2 bases from V and 2 bases from J, the junction contained 3 bases not matched to a gene. The CDR3 protein is CASSPSGQAYEQYF. The CDR3 DNA reads TGTGCCAGCTCACCATCCGGACAGGCCTACGAGCAGTACTTC.

Ten or more counts support this clonotype. The CDR3 region has the DNA TGCGCCAGCAGCTTGGGGACAGGGGAAGGTCAGCCCCAGCATTTT. Translating gives CASSLGTGEGQPQHF. The chain joins TRBV5-1 to TRBJ1-5, with 9 bases fitting TRBD1. The CDR3 is 15 residues long. Losses at the gene ends were 0 bases for V and 6 bases for J; bases not matched to a gene: 4. Looked up from germline, CDR1 is SGHRS and CDR2 is YFSETQ. The whole variable domain, filled in from reference TRBV5-1 and TRBJ1-5, reads KAGVTQTPRYLIKTRGQQVTLSCSPISGHRSVSWYQQTPGQGLQFLFEYFSETQRNKGNFPGRFSGRQFSNSRSEMNVSTLELGDSALYLCASSLGTGEGQPQHFGDGTRLSIL.

A note on this clonotype: A clone one base away is much larger, so this may be a read error. The chain recombines TRBV10-2 with TRBJ2-4; weak D call: TRBD1 (5 bases). The V and J ends lost 3 bases and 2 bases respectively, with 11 bases between them. Germline V CDR1 and CDR2: WSHSY, SAAADI. The CDR3 runs to 15 residues. CDR3 protein: CASSDTAGTKNIQYF. For the CDR3, the DNA is TGCGCCAGCAGTGACACCGCAGGGACCAAAAACATTCAGTACTTC.

This clonotype was seen at least ten times. The chain couples TRBV19 to TRBJ2-7; D not resolved. In germline, CDR1 is LNHDA, CDR2 SQIVND (reference sequence). The CDR3 sequence is 14 residues long. V gave up 6 bases and J gave up 0 bases, with 12 bases separating them. CDR3 in DNA: TGTGCCAGTAGGACCTCCGGAAGCTCCTACGAGCAGTACTTC. Translating it yields CASRTSGSSYEQYF.

This clonotype was detected ten times or more. V is TRBV12-3 or TRBV12-4 and J is TRBJ2-1; D call uncertain. CDR3 length: 16 residues. Trimming took 8 bases from V and 10 from J, leaving 27 bases between them. CDR3 sequence reads: CASRYGEPTPRPEQFF. In nucleotides, the CDR3 is TGTGCCAGCCGCTATGGGGAACCGACTCCCCGTCCGGAGCAGTTCTTC.

This clonotype has a count of ten or more. This chain connects TRBV12-3 or TRBV12-4 to TRBJ2-3; D not resolved. The CDR3 length is 15 residues. V lost 3 bases and J lost 1, with 11 bases in between. CDR3 region: CASSLPGRGTDTQYF. CDR3 nucleotides: TGTGCCAGCAGTTTGCCGGGCCGAGGCACAGATACGCAGTATTTT.

This clonotype was seen a few times. The V and J genes are TRBV11-2 and TRBJ2-2; D gene ambiguous. CDR1 is SGHAT and CDR2 is FQNNGV in the germline V gene. The CDR3 is 15 amino acids. With 3 bases removed from V and 2 bases from J, the gap between germline ends came to 10 bases. CDR3 sequence: CASSLSTPNTGELFF. The DNA for the CDR3 is TGTGCCAGCAGCTTGTCTACCCCCAACACCGGGGAGCTGTTTTTT.

The chain combines TRBV5-1 with TRBJ2-1; 8 bases align to TRBD1. The CDR3 sequence is 17 residues long. Looked up from germline, CDR1 is SGHRS and CDR2 is YFSETQ. The V segment lost 4 bases and the J segment 0 bases; nucleotides outside the gene matches: 9. This chain's CDR3 is CASSQGQDGSSYNEQFF. CDR3 DNA sequence: TGCGCCAGCAGCCAGGGACAGGACGGAAGCTCCTACAATGAGCAGTTCTTC.

This sequence joins TRBV10-2 and TRBJ2-3; TRBD1 is a possible D gene (5 bases). V was cut by 7 bases and J by 2 bases, with 16 bases left in between. Germline V gives CDR1 WSHSY, CDR2 SAAADI. The CDR3 consists of 15 residues. CDR3 in amino acids: CASTSRQFSTDTQYF. CDR3 in DNA: TGCGCCAGCACCTCTCGACAGTTTTCCACAGATACGCAGTATTTT.

This clonotype has at least ten counts. The chain couples TRBV29-1 to TRBJ1-2; TRBD1 might be the D (5 bases). The CDR3 contains 13 residues. Germline lookup yields CDR1 SQVTM and CDR2 ANQGSEA. Between the trimmed V and J ends, which lost 5 bases and 5 bases, there was a span of 15 bases. The CDR3 loop reads CSVIQGRKYGYTF. CDR3 sequence (DNA): TGCAGCGTTATCCAGGGCAGGAAGTATGGCTACACCTTC.

The chain joins TRBV7-2 to TRBJ2-2, with 8 nucleotides matching TRBD1. V lost 1 base, J lost 6 bases, and 4 bases stayed unmatched. Germline-derived CDR1 and CDR2 are SGHTA and FQGNSA. CDR3 length: 15 residues. The CDR3 sequence is CASSLETGGAGELFF. CDR3 in DNA: TGTGCCAGCAGCTTAGAAACAGGGGGTGCCGGGGAGCTGTTTTTT.

This clonotype came up many times. J is TRBJ2-3 and V is TRBV27, with TRBD2 identical over 9 bases. Germline loops: CDR1 MNHEY, CDR2 SMNVEV (reference sequence). This CDR3 contains 19 residues. Germline trimming cut 3 bases from V and 0 bases from J; bases unmatched to any gene: 13. As DNA, the CDR3 is TGTGCCAGCAGTTTTTACCCCCTCGGTAGCGGGGGTAGCACAGATACGCAGTATTTT. Translation: CASSFYPLGSGGSTDTQYF.